This T cell receptor beta chain was profiled in a study of PD-L1 blockade in urothelial cancer. In the study overall: Samples of blood were analyzed 3 weeks (second dose) and 6 weeks after treatment start. A median of approximately 150,000 T cells was found in the blood samples.

Indicated time point: pretreatment peripheral blood. Locally advanced or metastatic urothelial carcinoma affected all patients. For each patient, 1 to 8 samples were obtained, pretreatment and on-treatment. V dropped 5 bases and J dropped 5 bases, with 18 bases sitting between them. The CDR3 sequence is 15 residues long. Germline CDR1 reads MDHEN; CDR2 reads SYDVKM. This table comes from immunoSEQ multiplex PCR, and its TCRdb copy is limited to in-frame clones, with some not included. The table includes approximately 50,000 clones, more than 75% detected once. This TCR was recovered from a man aged 45-65 years with urothelial cancer. The rearrangement joins TRBV28 to TRBJ2-5, with D tentatively TRBD2 (6 bases). The specimen was PBMCs, collected around atezolizumab (anti-PD-L1) treatment. The CDR3 loop reads CASSLRPVAGETQYF. CDR3 DNA: TGTGCCAGCAGTCTCCGACCGGTGGCGGGGGAGACCCAGTACTTC. The entire variable domain, with the rest obtained from reference TRBV28 and TRBJ2-5, is as follows: DVKVTQSSRYLVKRTGEKVFLECVQDMDHENMFWYRQDPGLGLRLIYFSYDVKMKEKGDIPEGYSVSREKKERFSLILESASTNQTSMYLCASSLRPVAGETQYFGPGTRLLVL.